Below, one TCR beta chain is given with its context. Its specific antigen is unknown. No base qualities exist here, and no much larger clone lies one base off it. This record comes from a study of blood T cell repertoires in COVID-19 (dated by TCRdb to between 2020 and 2021). Some background on the complete study: The collaborator samples originated in the United States, Italy and Spain and spanned the acute and convalescent phases of COVID-19. The material from the prospective study consisted of cDNA or gDNA derived from T cells, B-cell-depleted T cells, or PBMCs. Subjects who had been exposed to COVID-19, were actively infected with it, or had recovered from it provided the deeply sampled blood TCRbeta repertoires that made up the dataset. The repertoires were released in a freely available public database intended as a resource for research on the immune response to SARS-CoV-2. Samples were obtained from the ongoing ImmuneRACE study (first 160 participants) and from 1,000 to 1,500 subjects provided by 6 global collaborators. Nearly every sample came with metadata listing a de-identified subject ID, COVID-19 status, age in years and sex. Where available, HLA class I and class II types were taken from metadata supplied by the sample provider and were not determined by assay-based typing.

From the cysteine up to the phenylalanine, the CDR3 has a length of 17 residues. Kept here is only the CDR3 DNA, which spans 51 bases and is read in frame from base 1. V is cut back by 6 bases and J by 0 bases, with 7 bases in the junction unmatched. Based on the germline V gene, the CDR1 and CDR2 sequences are SGHAT and FQNNGV. Overall study results and their limits: The quantity of clinical and demographic metadata differed by source and by participant and was supplied without curation.

TCRbeta CDR3 regions were amplified from genomic DNA using the immunoSEQ Assay, a bias-controlled multiplex PCR. Turning to the authors' computational methods: Nucleated cell counts per sample were estimated from amplification of reference gene primers within the assay. To quantify the absolute abundance of each unique TCRbeta CDR3 rearrangement, sequence reads were collapsed and filtered. For each sample, productive Simpson clonality was calculated by taking the square root of Simpson's diversity index across productive rearrangements. The immuneACCESS repertoire file appears here via TCRdb, limited to in-frame rearrangements. These files lack a portion of the clones; in checked studies, under half of the deficit traces to unresolved V genes, and the cause of the others is not known. Clone size and V and J calls were adopted from that table, with D and trimming inferred from the DNA. The sample has about 86,000 clones on record, around 80% of them singletons. Jointly, the top ten make up 1.2% of the sample.

The collaborating institutions used their own protocols to collect whole blood in K2EDTA tubes. For TCRbeta analysis, collaborators shipped samples in one of three forms: frozen whole blood, isolated PBMCs, or DNA extracted from either of those sample types. The receptor comes from a woman of 80 years or more with acute or convalescent COVID-19. Sequenced material: peripheral blood. The chain employs TRBV11-2 and TRBJ1-3; TRBD1 fits 11 bases in the junction. In nucleotide form, the sequence is TGTGCCAGCAGGGACAGGGGGCCGACTATCTCTGGAAACACCATATATTTT. Its translation is CASRDRGPTISGNTIYF.